Sequencing of this TCR beta chain was carried out in a study of T cell responses to AZD1222 COVID-19 vaccine. Using immunoSEQ multiplex PCR, the repertoire was profiled, and TCRdb retains in-frame clones only, with some absent. The repertoire holds more than 110,000 clones, with about 92% as singletons. Samples with a second dose at about 4 or about 12 weeks were pooled together. The CDR3 is 16 amino acids. CDR1 is SGHNT, CDR2 YYREEE, per germline (reference sequence). V gave up 4 bases and J gave up 4 bases; unmatched junction bases: 9. On this clone itself: The target antigen is unknown.

Study conclusions and caveats: Donors in the cohort were predominantly white British and more often female, and clonal diversity was possibly underestimated. It was only after the peak T cell response that any repertoires were sampled.

This chain uses TRBV5-4 with TRBJ2-3; 10 bases fit TRBD2. The sequence derives from an adult who received the AZD1222 COVID-19 vaccine. The sequences come from peripheral blood, collected 28 days after the second AZD1222 dose. The CDR3 sequence: CASSVKLAGTADTQYF. CDR3 in DNA: TGTGCCAGCAGCGTAAAACTAGCGGGAACGGCAGATACGCAGTATTTT. Supplemented by reference TRBV5-4 and TRBJ2-3, the full variable domain reads ETGVTQSPTHLIKTRGQQVTLRCSSQSGHNTVSWYQQALGQGPQFIFQYYREEENGRGNFPPRFSGLQFPNYSSELNVNALELDDSALYLCASSVKLAGTADTQYFGPGTRLTVL.